Listed here are 6 T cell receptor beta chains from one sample, sequenced in a study of blood T cells in healthy people across ages. Primed by a sample-barcoded 5' primer and a J-beta primer mix, a second PCR proceeded for roughly 6 to 12 cycles. Via MiXCR, TCRdb re-called the 5' RACE reads, giving one row per CDR3 protein. The sample carries some 550,000 distinct CDR3 sequences, 47% recorded once. Input material: blood. Receptor source: an older man in good health.

This clonotype came up a few times. The V and J genes are TRBV19 and TRBJ2-2; 7 bases are shared with TRBD2. Germline V gives CDR1 LNHDA, CDR2 SQIVND (reference sequence). J lost 0 bases, V lost 6 bases, and 1 base had no gene match. This CDR3 has 14 residues. The CDR3 is CASRGLANTGELFF. CDR3 in DNA: TGTGCCAGTAGAGGACTAGCGAACACCGGGGAGCTGTTTTTT.

This clonotype was seen only a few times. The chain employs TRBV20-1 and TRBJ2-5; 9 nucleotides align to TRBD2. V was pared by 3 bases and J by 5 bases, with 7 bases of the junction left unmatched. Germline-derived CDR1 and CDR2 are DFQATT and SNEGSKA (reference sequence). The CDR3 has 14 residues. CDR3 loop: CSASTREGPETQYF. The DNA for the CDR3 is TGCAGTGCTAGCACGCGGGAGGGCCCTGAGACCCAGTACTTC.

This clonotype occurred once. The chain has TRBV20-1 and TRBJ2-1; D possibly uses TRBD1 or TRBD2 (5 bases each). The germline CDR1 and CDR2 sequences are DFQATT and SNEGSKA (reference sequence). The CDR3 is 15 amino acids. V lost 3 bases to trimming and J lost 4 bases, with 16 bases between them. CDR3 nucleotides: TGCAGTGCTAGGATACGGGGCCAGGGTTACAATGAGCAGTTCTTC. This sequence encodes CSARIRGQGYNEQFF.

The chain links TRBV4-3 to TRBJ2-1; no firm D call. The CDR3 extends over 13 amino acids. CDR1 and CDR2 from the germline V gene are LGHNA and YSLEER. Trimming removed 0 bases from V and 7 bases from J, with 7 bases in between. CDR3 nucleotides: TGCGCCAGCAGCCAAGAGATGGAGAATGAGCAGTTCTTC. Its protein is CASSQEMENEQFF.

J is TRBJ1-1 and V is TRBV15; a weak D match, TRBD1 (5 bases). CDR3 length equals 16 residues. Trimming removed 5 bases from V and 0 bases from J, with 16 bases in between. The V gene's germline CDR1 is LNHNV and CDR2 YYDKDF (reference sequence). In DNA form, the CDR3 reads TGTGCCACCAGCCCTAGGCAGGGCCCGATGAACACTGAAGCTTTCTTT. Its translation: CATSPRQGPMNTEAFF.

A word on this clonotype: Relative to the germline gene, one junction end is altered; a read error may explain this. V usage is TRBV5-1 and J usage is TRBJ2-3, with D perhaps TRBD2 (6 bases). This CDR3 is built from 14 residues. Germline assignment: CDR1 SGHRS and CDR2 YFSETQ. The CDR3 bases are TGCGCCAGCAGCGTGGAGGGCCAAACAGATGCGCAGTATTTT. Translated: CASSVEGQTDAQYF.